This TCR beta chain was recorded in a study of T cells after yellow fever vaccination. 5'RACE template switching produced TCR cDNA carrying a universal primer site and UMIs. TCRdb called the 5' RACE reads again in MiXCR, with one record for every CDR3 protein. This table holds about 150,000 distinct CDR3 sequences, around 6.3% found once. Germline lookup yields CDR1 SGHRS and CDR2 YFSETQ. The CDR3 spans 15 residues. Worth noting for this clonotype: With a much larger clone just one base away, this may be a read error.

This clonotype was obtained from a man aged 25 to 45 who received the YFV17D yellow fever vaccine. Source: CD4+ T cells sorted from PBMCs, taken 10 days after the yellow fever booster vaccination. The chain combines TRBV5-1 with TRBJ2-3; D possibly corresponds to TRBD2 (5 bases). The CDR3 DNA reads TGCACCAGCAGAACCGCGGGTGCGGGTGCGGATACGCAGTATTTT. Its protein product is CTSRTAGAGADTQYF.